The 29 T cell receptor beta chains in this list originate from one sample, sequenced in a study of T cell changes during pregnancy in multiple sclerosis. The table came from immunoSEQ multiplex PCR; TCRdb's copy has only in-frame clones and leaves some out. The table records 55,000 to 85,000 clones, approximately 94% of them present only once. The specimen was peripheral blood, collected in the third trimester of pregnancy. These receptor sequences come from a female donor with multiple sclerosis, enrolled in a pregnancy study.

V usage is TRBV4-1 and J usage is TRBJ2-7; D not certain. Germline-derived CDR1 and CDR2 are MGHRA and YSYEKL. Trimming removed 4 bases from V and 0 bases from J, with 16 bases in between. The CDR3 runs 16 residues. The DNA for the CDR3 is TGCGCCAGCAGCCGAGGAACGTCCGCGAGCTCCTACGAGCAGTACTTC. It specifies CASSRGTSASSYEQYF.

This chain uses TRBV7-7 with TRBJ2-3; D is perhaps TRBD2 (7 bases). Germline V gives CDR1 SSHAT, CDR2 FNYEAQ (reference sequence). V lost 5 bases, J lost 8 bases, and 20 bases lay in between. The CDR3 sequence is 15 residues long. The CDR3 reads CASSPGGRGHATQYF. The CDR3 DNA reads as TGTGCCAGCAGCCCCGGGGGGCGGGGACATGCTACGCAGTATTTT.

This rearrangement joins TRBV6-1 to TRBJ1-5, with 8 nucleotides matching TRBD1. V gave up 4 bases and J gave up 4 bases; unmatched junction bases: 3. This CDR3 has 14 residues. Germline V gives CDR1 MNHNS, CDR2 SASEGT. CDR3 sequence: CASSGQGSNQPQHF. The DNA for the CDR3 is TGTGCCAGCAGTGGACAGGGGTCTAATCAGCCCCAGCATTTT.

The chain employs TRBV6-6 and TRBJ2-3; the D gene is possibly TRBD2 (5 bases). Germline loops: CDR1 MNHNY, CDR2 SVGAGI (reference sequence). The CDR3 has 14 amino acids. Trimming cost V 8 bases and J 0 bases, with 12 bases left between them. The CDR3 coding sequence is TGTGCCAGCCTCTACGGGGTTAGCACAGATACGCAGTATTTT. Residues: CASLYGVSTDTQYF.

The chain links TRBV5-1 to TRBJ2-3; a possible D gene is TRBD2 (6 bases). Trimming took off 10 bases at V and 0 bases at J, with 12 bases between the two ends. The CDR3 length is 13 residues. Germline lookup yields CDR1 SGHRS and CDR2 YFSETQ. The DNA of the CDR3 is TGCGCCGGGCGACGGGAGAGCACAGATACGCAGTATTTT. It encodes CAGRRESTDTQYF.

This clone has a single count. The genes are TRBV15 and TRBJ2-5; possibly TRBD1 for D (5 bases). V was cut by 6 bases and J by 1 base, with 15 bases left in between. Germline assignment: CDR1 LNHNV and CDR2 YYDKDF (reference sequence). This CDR3 is 15 amino acids long. CDR3 loop: CATRKTGYSQETQYF. The CDR3 bases are TGTGCCACCAGGAAAACAGGATACTCCCAAGAGACCCAGTACTTC.

The CDR3 loop reads CASSSEGQTQYF. The CDR3 nucleotides read TGTGCCAGCAGCTCAGAGGGGCAGACCCAGTACTTC. The V and J genes are TRBV11-2 and TRBJ2-5; D is tentatively TRBD1 or TRBD2 (5 bases each). With 4 bases removed from V and 6 bases from J, the gap between germline ends came to 9 bases. Germline loops: CDR1 SGHAT, CDR2 FQNNGV. There are 12 residues in the CDR3.

This chain joins TRBV6-1 and TRBJ1-2, with 7 bases matching TRBD1. Germline CDR1 is MNHNS and CDR2 is SASEGT. Trimming took 6 bases from V and 4 from J; bases not matched to a gene: 11. This CDR3 comprises 15 residues. This CDR3 reads CASSDPRGRLYGYTF. In DNA, the CDR3 is TGTGCCAGCAGCGACCCTAGGGGGCGCCTCTATGGCTACACCTTC.

V gene TRBV6-4 combines with J gene TRBJ2-3; D not resolved. CDR3 length equals 15 residues. Germline V lookup: CDR1 MRHNA, CDR2 SNTAGT. The V gene lost 8 bases and the J gene lost 0 bases, with 15 bases spanning the gap. The CDR3 is CASGLGASSTDTQYF. CDR3 DNA sequence: TGTGCCAGCGGCCTAGGTGCGTCTAGCACAGATACGCAGTATTTT.

A few counts support this clone. The chain couples TRBV4-1 to TRBJ2-2, with TRBD2 identical over 7 bases. The V gene's germline CDR1 is MGHRA and CDR2 YSYEKL. V shed 1 base and J 7 bases; nucleotides not matched to a gene: 0. This CDR3 spans 13 amino acids. CDR3 region: CASSQAGGGELFF. CDR3 bases: TGCGCCAGCAGCCAAGCGGGGGGCGGGGAGCTGTTTTTT.

In DNA form, the CDR3 reads TGCAGCGTTGAACGGGTAGGGGGTCCTGGAAACACCATATATTTT. Encoded protein: CSVERVGGPGNTIYF. The genes are TRBV29-1 and TRBJ1-3; D may be TRBD1 (6 bases). Per germline, CDR1 SQVTM and CDR2 ANQGSEA. The CDR3 extends over 15 amino acids. Trimming stripped 2 bases from V and 2 bases from J, with 13 bases between.

The J gene is TRBJ1-1, the V gene TRBV7-9, with D tentatively TRBD1 (5 bases). The CDR3 contains 14 residues. Deletions cut 7 bases from V and 1 base from J, with 13 bases between. The germline V gene encodes CDR1 SEHNR and CDR2 FQNEAQ (reference sequence). CDR3 sequence reads: CASKLEGANTEAFF. The CDR3, as DNA: TGTGCCAGCAAGTTGGAAGGGGCGAACACTGAAGCTTTCTTT.

This chain joins TRBV7-2 and TRBJ1-5; 8 positions agree with TRBD1. Germline V gives CDR1 SGHTA, CDR2 FQGNSA. The CDR3 spans 14 residues. V was clipped by 5 bases and J by 6 bases; unmatched bases: 6. The CDR3 here is CASSQDRAGQPQHF. The CDR3 DNA reads TGTGCCAGCAGCCAGGACAGGGCGGGTCAGCCCCAGCATTTT.

The chain joins TRBV5-1 to TRBJ1-1; no reliable D call. This CDR3 spans 14 amino acids. CDR1 is SGHRS and CDR2 is YFSETQ in the germline V gene. Trimming removed 0 bases from V and 2 bases from J, with 8 bases in between. CDR3 DNA: TGCGCCAGCAGCTTGGCGGAGATAAACACTGAAGCTTTCTTT. This gives the protein CASSLAEINTEAFF.

The J gene is TRBJ2-7, the V gene TRBV7-2, with 7 bases lining up with TRBD2. This CDR3 spans 15 amino acids. Germline CDR1 and CDR2: SGHTA and FQGNSA. V shed 4 bases and J 1 base; nucleotides not matched to a gene: 7. The CDR3: CASSYRRERSYEQYF. CDR3 nucleotide sequence: TGTGCCAGCAGCTATAGGCGGGAGCGTTCCTACGAGCAGTACTTC.

This clone was counted a single time. The chain uses TRBV5-1 and TRBJ2-3; 8 bases align to TRBD1. The CDR3 contains 16 residues. Trimming at V came to 4 bases and at J to 2 bases, leaving 9 bases not matched to a gene. Germline V CDR1 and CDR2: SGHRS, YFSETQ. CDR3 residues: CASSLGQGEITDTQYF. Here the CDR3 DNA reads TGCGCCAGCAGCCTAGGACAGGGAGAGATCACAGATACGCAGTATTTT.

The chain carries TRBV30 and TRBJ1-4; D gene ambiguous. Germline CDR1 is GTSNPN and CDR2 is SVGIG (reference sequence). V was shortened by 0 bases and J by 0 bases, with 14 bases between the two germline ends. The CDR3 has 17 amino acids. The CDR3 loop is CAWSVQPLRATNEKLFF. The CDR3 DNA reads as TGTGCCTGGAGTGTACAACCTCTCCGGGCAACTAATGAAAAACTGTTTTTT.

The chain is built from TRBV12-5 and TRBJ1-5; no definite D call. The CDR3 runs 13 residues. The V gene lost 4 bases and the J gene lost 6 bases, with 10 bases spanning the gap. Germline-derived CDR1 and CDR2 are LGHNT and FRNRAP. Here the CDR3 reads CASGSREGQPQHF. CDR3 in DNA: TGTGCTAGTGGTTCCCGGGAGGGTCAGCCCCAGCATTTT.

The chain couples TRBV30 to TRBJ1-4; 11 nucleotides agree with TRBD1. J gave up 8 bases and V 5 bases, and 7 bases lay outside the gene matches. Germline-derived CDR1 and CDR2 are GTSNPN and SVGIG (reference sequence). This CDR3 region has 14 residues. This CDR3 reads CAWGRDRGIEKLFF. The DNA of the CDR3 is TGTGCCTGGGGCAGGGACAGGGGGATCGAAAAACTGTTTTTT. Based on the CDR3 plus reference TRBV30 and TRBJ1-4, the full variable domain is SQTIHQWPATLVQPVGSPLSLECTVEGTSNPNLYWYRQAAGRGLQLLFYSVGIGQISSEVPQNLSASRPQDRQFILSSKKLLLSDSGFYLCAWGRDRGIEKLFFGSGTQLSVL.

This clone turned up a few times. The chain combines TRBV4-1 with TRBJ1-1; possibly TRBD1 for D (6 bases). CDR1 is MGHRA, CDR2 YSYEKL, per germline. Trimming took 0 bases from V and 8 from J, leaving 19 bases between them. CDR3 size: 16 residues. The CDR3 nucleotides read TGCGCCAGCAGCCAAGAATCCGACTTTCGAGGGGGAGAAGCTTTCTTT. Translating it yields CASSQESDFRGGEAFF.

This clone was seen a few times. V gene TRBV19 combines with J gene TRBJ1-1; TRBD1 matches 7 bases. The CDR3 consists of 14 residues. Germline V gene data show CDR1 as LNHDA and CDR2 as SQIVND (reference sequence). V shed 7 bases, J shed 5 bases, and the junction held 10 bases outside the gene matches. In DNA, the CDR3 is TGTGCCAGTAAACAGACAGGGATTGGGACTGAAGCTTTCTTT. Translating gives CASKQTGIGTEAFF.

V usage is TRBV29-1 and J usage is TRBJ2-1, with 7 positions matching TRBD1. Germline V gene data show CDR1 as SQVTM and CDR2 as ANQGSEA. The CDR3 is 16 amino acids. J gave up 6 bases and V 0 bases, and 11 bases lay outside the gene matches. CDR3 in amino acids: CSVEDLGRGKGNEQFF. The CDR3 nucleotides are TGCAGCGTTGAAGATTTGGGCAGGGGGAAGGGCAATGAGCAGTTCTTC.

The chain couples TRBV5-1 to TRBJ1-2, with 8 bases matching TRBD1. Germline values: CDR1 SGHRS, CDR2 YFSETQ. There are 17 residues in the CDR3. V shed 2 bases, J shed 3 bases, and the junction held 12 bases outside the gene matches. The CDR3 sequence: CASSFTLWTGWDYGYTF. The CDR3 nucleotides read TGCGCCAGCAGCTTCACCCTTTGGACAGGGTGGGACTATGGCTACACCTTC.

The J gene is TRBJ1-1, the V gene TRBV7-3; 9 bases match TRBD1. CDR1 SGHTA and CDR2 FQGTGA come from the germline V gene. The CDR3 contains 13 residues. V lost 5 bases, J lost 7 bases, and 5 bases stayed unmatched. The DNA of the CDR3 is TGTGCCAGCAGCAGAGACAGGGGGAGTGAAGCTTTCTTT. Protein: CASSRDRGSEAFF.

The V and J genes are TRBV7-3 and TRBJ2-1; TRBD1 matches at 8 bases. The CDR3 is 14 amino acids. Germline loops: CDR1 SGHTA, CDR2 FQGTGA. Trimming removed 8 bases from V and 9 bases from J; junction bases left unmatched: 12. For the CDR3, the DNA is TGTGCCAGCGGGTTTCAGGGGGCGGTGGGTGAGCAGTTCTTC. It specifies CASGFQGAVGEQFF.

The rearrangement uses TRBV6-4 and TRBJ1-4; TRBD1 matches at 7 bases. CDR3 length equals 16 residues. The germline gives CDR1 MRHNA, CDR2 SNTAGT. With V trimmed by 6 bases and J by 2 bases, 9 bases remained unmatched. CDR3 DNA sequence: TGTGCCAGCAGCCCAACAGGGGCCTCCACTAATGAAAAACTGTTTTTT. Translation gives CASSPTGASTNEKLFF.

This chain links TRBV28 with TRBJ2-3; TRBD2 agrees at 10 bases. After removal of 4 bases from V and 2 bases from J, the junction contained 6 bases not matched to a gene. The CDR3 sequence is 16 residues long. Germline lookup yields CDR1 MDHEN and CDR2 SYDVKM. The CDR3 reads CASSSGTSGITDTQYF. The CDR3 DNA reads TGTGCCAGCAGTTCAGGAACTAGCGGGATCACAGATACGCAGTATTTT.

The chain has TRBV5-4 and TRBJ2-7; TRBD1 is a possible D gene (6 bases). The germline V gene has CDR1 SGHNT and CDR2 YYREEE (reference sequence). This CDR3 spans 17 amino acids. Between the trimmed V and J ends, which lost 0 bases and 6 bases, there was a span of 22 bases. The DNA for the CDR3 is TGTGCCAGCAGCTTGGGCGATCGAGGGGGTGCAATACTCGAGCAGTACTTC. The encoded protein is CASSLGDRGGAILEQYF.

This chain uses TRBV5-1 with TRBJ2-2; D gene ambiguous. The length of the CDR3 is 13 residues. CDR1 SGHRS and CDR2 YFSETQ come from the germline V gene. V shed 4 bases and J shed 2 bases, with 6 bases lying between them. CDR3 protein: CASSPYNTGELFF. The CDR3, as DNA: TGCGCCAGCAGCCCCTACAACACCGGGGAGCTGTTTTTT.